The entry below gives a single T cell receptor beta chain sequence along with its context. This sample is part of a study of radiotherapy plus CTLA-4 blockade in lung cancer. This table comes from immunoSEQ multiplex PCR, and its TCRdb copy is limited to in-frame clones, with some not included. The sample shows 50,000 to 75,000 clones, roughly 80% of them seen only once. There are 12 residues in the CDR3. Trimming removed 6 bases from V and 5 bases from J, with 10 bases in between. Germline V gene lookup returns CDR1 LNHDA and CDR2 SQIVND (reference sequence). The sequence derives from a human donor with non-small cell lung cancer who had a complete response to radiotherapy plus ipilimumab. V usage is TRBV19 and J usage is TRBJ1-1; D gene ambiguous. The sequencing here drew on peripheral blood, taken from a patient treated with radiotherapy plus ipilimumab. CDR3 amino acids: CASRTGGTEAFF. CDR3 coding DNA: TGTGCCAGTAGGACCGGAGGTACTGAAGCTTTCTTT. Drawing the rest from reference TRBV19 and TRBJ1-1, the complete variable domain is DGGITQSPKYLFRKEGQNVTLSCEQNLNHDAMYWYRQDPGQGLRLIYYSQIVNDFQKGDIAEGYSVSREKKESFPLTVTSAQKNPTAFYLCASRTGGTEAFFGQGTRLTVV.